This T cell receptor (beta chain) was documented in a study of cytomegalovirus exposure and HLA in healthy donors. Study results and caveats: Investigators reported 150 to 200 TCR beta chains as tied to cytomegalovirus.

Germline CDR1 SGHTA, CDR2 FQGTGA. The CDR3 sequence is 14 residues long. Germline trimming cut 5 bases from V and 0 bases from J; bases unmatched to any gene: 4. Amplification used 60 Vbeta primers and 13 Jbeta primers. Profiling relied on immunoSEQ multiplex PCR, and the TCRdb table lists in-frame clones only, not all of them. Among 50,000 or so clones, over 60% were seen once, and the ten largest hold around 2.5%. Comment on this clone: Its specificity is not known.

The specimen sequenced was PBMCs. The source is a woman in her thirties or forties in good health and CMV-seropositive. The J gene is TRBJ2-7, the V gene TRBV7-3; 7 positions agree with TRBD1. The CDR3 nucleotides read TGTGCCAGCAGCCGGGACAGTAGCTCCTACGAGCAGTACTTC. It is translated as CASSRDSSSYEQYF. The full variable domain, rest sourced from reference TRBV7-3 and TRBJ2-7, is GAGVSQTPSNKVTEKGKYVELRCDPISGHTALYWYRQSLGQGPEFLIYFQGTGAADDSGLPNDRFFAVRPEGSVSTLKIQRTERGDSAVYLCASSRDSSSYEQYFGPGTRLTVT.